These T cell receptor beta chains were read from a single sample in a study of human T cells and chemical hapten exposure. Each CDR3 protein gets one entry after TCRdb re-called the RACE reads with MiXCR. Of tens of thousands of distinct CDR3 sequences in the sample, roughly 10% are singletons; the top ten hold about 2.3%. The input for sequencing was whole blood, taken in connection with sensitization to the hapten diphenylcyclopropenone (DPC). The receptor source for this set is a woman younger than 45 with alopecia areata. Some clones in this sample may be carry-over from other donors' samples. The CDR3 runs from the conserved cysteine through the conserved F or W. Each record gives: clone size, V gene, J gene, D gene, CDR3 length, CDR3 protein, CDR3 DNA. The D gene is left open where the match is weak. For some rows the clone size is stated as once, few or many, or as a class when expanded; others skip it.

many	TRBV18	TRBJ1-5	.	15	CASSPPEGRGQPQHF	TGTGCCAGCTCACCACCGGAGGGGAGAGGGCAGCCCCAGCATTTT
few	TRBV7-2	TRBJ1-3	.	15	CASSLGLDSGNTIYF	TGTGCCAGCAGCTTAGGCCTAGACTCTGGAAACACCATATATTTT
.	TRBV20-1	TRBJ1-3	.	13	CSVGFEGGNTIYF	TGCAGTGTTGGATTTGAAGGCGGAAACACCATATATTTT
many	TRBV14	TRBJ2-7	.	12	CASSQGSRGTDF	TGTGCCAGCAGCCAAGGTTCGAGGGGGACCGACTTC
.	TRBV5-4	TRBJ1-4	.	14	CASRKGGTNEKLFF	TGTGCCAGCCGTAAAGGGGGAACTAATGAAAAACTGTTTTTT
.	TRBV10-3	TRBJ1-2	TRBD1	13	CASGQGTNYGYTF	TGTGCCTCAGGACAGGGAACTAACTATGGCTACACCTTC
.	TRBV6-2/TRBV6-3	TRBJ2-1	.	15	CASRLRRDQRNEQFF	TGTGCCAGCAGACTCCGCCGCGACCAGCGTAATGAGCAGTTCTTC
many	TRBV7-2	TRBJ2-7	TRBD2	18	CASSLDTASGSRTYEQYF	TGTGCCAGCAGCTTAGATACGGCTAGCGGGAGCAGAACCTACGAGCAGTACTTC
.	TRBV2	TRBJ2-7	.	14	CATRQHGAAYEQYF	TGTGCTACCCGACAGCATGGCGCGGCCTACGAGCAGTACTTC
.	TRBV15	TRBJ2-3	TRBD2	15	CATGISGGPADTQYF	TGTGCCACCGGGATTAGCGGGGGGCCGGCAGATACGCAGTATTTT
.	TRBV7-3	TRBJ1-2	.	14	CASSSGAGDYGYTF	TGTGCCAGCAGCTCGGGGGCTGGAGACTATGGCTACACCTTC
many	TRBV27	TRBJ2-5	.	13	CASSSRYFETQYF	TGTGCCAGCAGTTCCCGATATTTCGAGACCCAGTACTTC
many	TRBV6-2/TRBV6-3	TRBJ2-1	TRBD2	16	CASSSLTSGRGDEQFF	TGTGCCAGCAGTTCCCTGACTAGCGGGAGAGGAGATGAGCAGTTCTTC
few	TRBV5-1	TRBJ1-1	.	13	CASSFTSNTEAFF	TGCGCCAGCAGCTTCACAAGCAACACTGAAGCTTTCTTT
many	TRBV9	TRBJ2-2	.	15	CASSVASQVTGELFF	TGTGCCAGCAGCGTAGCTTCTCAGGTTACCGGGGAGCTGTTTTTT
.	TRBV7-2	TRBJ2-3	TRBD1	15	CASSPQGVSTDTQYF	TGTGCCAGCAGCCCGCAGGGGGTTAGCACAGATACGCAGTATTTT
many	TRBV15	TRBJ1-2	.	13	CATSRVREGGYTF	TGTGCCACCAGCAGAGTCAGGGAAGGTGGCTACACCTTC
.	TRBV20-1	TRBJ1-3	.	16	CSARDWQGSSGNTIYF	TGCAGTGCTAGAGATTGGCAGGGATCCTCTGGAAACACCATATATTTT
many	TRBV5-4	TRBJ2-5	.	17	CASSTPLAGTGGETQYF	TGTGCCAGCAGCACGCCCTTGGCCGGGACTGGAGGGGAGACCCAGTACTTC
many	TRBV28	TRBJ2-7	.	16	CASSLPPLPLSYEQYF	TGTGCCAGCAGTTTACCCCCTCTGCCCCTCTCCTACGAGCAGTACTTC
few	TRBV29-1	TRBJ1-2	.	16	CSVEDSTLQANYGYTF	TGCAGCGTTGAAGACAGCACCCTCCAAGCTAACTATGGCTACACCTTC
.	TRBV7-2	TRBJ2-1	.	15	CASSLLGGAYNEQFF	TGTGCCAGCAGCCTCCTTGGAGGGGCTTACAATGAGCAGTTCTTC
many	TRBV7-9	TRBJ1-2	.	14	CASSKEEAVYGYTF	TGTGCCAGCAGCAAAGAGGAGGCAGTCTATGGCTACACCTTC
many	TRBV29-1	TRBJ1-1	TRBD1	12	CSVAGQEAEAFF	TGCAGCGTTGCGGGACAGGAGGCTGAAGCTTTCTTT
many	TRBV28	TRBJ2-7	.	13	CASSLNSASEQYF	TGTGCCAGCAGTTTAAACAGTGCAAGCGAGCAGTACTTC
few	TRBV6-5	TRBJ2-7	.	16	CASSYSSLVTTGEQYF	TGTGCCAGCAGTTACTCGTCGCTCGTGACAACCGGCGAGCAGTACTTC
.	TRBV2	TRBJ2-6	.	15	CASSEPLSGANVLTF	TGTGCCAGCAGTGAACCTCTCTCTGGGGCCAACGTCCTGACTTTC
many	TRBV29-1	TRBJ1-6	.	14	CSVGEGGNNSPLHF	TGCAGCGTTGGTGAGGGGGGGAATAATTCACCCCTCCACTTT
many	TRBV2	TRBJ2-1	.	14	CASSVRAGYNEQFF	TGTGCCAGCAGTGTGAGAGCGGGCTATAATGAGCAGTTCTTC
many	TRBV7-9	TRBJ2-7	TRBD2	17	CASSFGGTSGRGYEQYF	TGTGCCAGCAGCTTCGGTGGGACTAGCGGGAGAGGGTACGAGCAGTACTTC
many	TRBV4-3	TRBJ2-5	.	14	CASSQGLLQETQYF	TGCGCCAGCAGCCAAGGACTGCTACAAGAGACCCAGTACTTC
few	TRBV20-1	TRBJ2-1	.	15	CSASDPAPEKYEQFF	TGCAGTGCTAGCGACCCTGCCCCCGAGAAATATGAGCAGTTCTTC
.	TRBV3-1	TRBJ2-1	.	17	CASSQVRPLVSYNEQFF	TGTGCCAGCAGCCAAGTTCGCCCACTAGTCTCCTACAATGAGCAGTTCTTC
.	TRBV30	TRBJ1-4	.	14	CAWSYRTWDEKLFF	TGTGCCTGGAGTTACCGGACATGGGATGAAAAACTGTTTTTT
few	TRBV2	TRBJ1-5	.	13	CASSGGSNQPQHF	TGTGCCAGCAGTGGCGGTAGCAATCAGCCCCAGCATTTT
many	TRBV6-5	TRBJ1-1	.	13	CASQNRGNTEAFF	TGTGCCAGCCAGAATAGGGGGAACACTGAAGCTTTCTTT
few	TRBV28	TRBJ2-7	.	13	CASSLSPLYEQYF	TGTGCCAGCAGTTTATCCCCCCTCTACGAGCAGTACTTC
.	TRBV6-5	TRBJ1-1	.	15	CASRLAAPYNTEAFF	TGTGCCAGCAGGTTAGCGGCCCCCTACAACACTGAAGCTTTCTTT
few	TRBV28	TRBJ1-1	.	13	CASSLSGKTEAFF	TGTGCCAGCAGTTTGTCAGGGAAGACTGAAGCTTTCTTT
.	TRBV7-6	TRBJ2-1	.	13	CASSPGAPSEQFF	TGTGCCAGCAGCCCGGGGGCTCCCAGTGAGCAGTTCTTC
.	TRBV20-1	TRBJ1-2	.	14	CSARGGETNYGYTF	TGCAGTGCTAGGGGGGGTGAGACTAACTATGGCTACACCTTT
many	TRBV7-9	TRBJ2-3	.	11	CASTRQDTQYF	TGTGCCAGCACCCGGCAGGATACGCAGTATTTT
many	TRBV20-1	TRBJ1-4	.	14	CSARDPRAGEKLFF	TGCAGTGCTAGGGACCCAAGGGCGGGTGAAAAACTGTTTTTT
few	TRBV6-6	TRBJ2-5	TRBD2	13	CASTAGRGETQYF	TGTGCCAGCACGGCCGGGCGGGGGGAGACCCAGTACTTC
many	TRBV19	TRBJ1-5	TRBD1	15	CASSIGGDRSQPQHF	TGTGCCAGTAGTATAGGAGGGGACAGGTCTCAGCCCCAGCATTTT
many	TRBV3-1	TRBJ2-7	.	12	CASSRSLFEQYF	TGTGCCAGCAGCCGATCTCTTTTCGAGCAGTACTTC
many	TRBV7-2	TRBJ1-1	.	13	CASSLWWNTEAFF	TGTGCCAGCAGCTTATGGTGGAACACTGAAGCTTTCTTT
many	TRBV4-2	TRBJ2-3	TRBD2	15	CASSQDGGRTDTQYF	TGTGCCAGCAGCCAAGATGGCGGGAGGACAGATACGCAGTATTTT
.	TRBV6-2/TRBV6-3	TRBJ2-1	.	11	CASSKTTEQFF	TGTGCCAGCAGTAAAACAACGGAGCAGTTCTTC
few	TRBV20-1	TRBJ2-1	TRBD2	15	CSARPPRGGGNEQFF	TGCAGTGCTAGACCCCCTCGCGGGGGAGGTAATGAGCAGTTCTTC
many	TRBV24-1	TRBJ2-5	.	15	CATSDWTRSQETQYF	TGTGCCACCAGTGACTGGACGCGGAGTCAAGAGACCCAGTACTTC
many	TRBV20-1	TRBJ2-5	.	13	CSARREIQETQYF	TGCAGTGCTAGAAGGGAGATTCAAGAGACCCAGTACTTC
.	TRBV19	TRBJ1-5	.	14	CASSIPPDSQPQHF	TGTGCCAGTAGTATACCCCCGGACAGTCAGCCCCAGCATTTT
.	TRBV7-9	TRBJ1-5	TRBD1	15	CASSTAGGGNQPQHF	TGTGCCAGCAGCACGGCAGGGGGTGGCAATCAGCCCCAGCATTTT